Sequencing of this T cell receptor (beta chain) was carried out in a study of cytomegalovirus exposure and HLA in healthy donors. Study conclusions and caveats: When presence/absence was analysed, sequencing depth was taken to be roughly uniform across donors. It was likely that a cluster of highly shared sequence variants was a sequencing artifact. In vitro confirmation showed three CMV-associated chains to be CMV antigen specific.

Remarks on this clone: Its antigen is undetermined.

The PCR contained 60 Vbeta and 13 Jbeta primers. TCRdb's table, derived via immunoSEQ multiplex PCR, lists solely in-frame clones and lacks some. The sample consists of 90,000 to 120,000 clones, 79% of them appearing once. CDR1 WNHNN and CDR2 SYGVQD come from the germline V gene (reference sequence). The V end was cut by 3 bases, the J end by 8 bases, with 14 bases between. This CDR3 has 13 amino acids. The chain recombines TRBV10-1 with TRBJ2-7; possible D gene TRBD1, 6 bases. Material for sequencing was PBMCs. This TCR was recovered from a female donor in good health and CMV-seropositive. CDR3 loop: CASSDPQGTQQYF. The CDR3 nucleotides read TGCGCCAGCAGTGATCCACAGGGAACGCAGCAGTACTTC.